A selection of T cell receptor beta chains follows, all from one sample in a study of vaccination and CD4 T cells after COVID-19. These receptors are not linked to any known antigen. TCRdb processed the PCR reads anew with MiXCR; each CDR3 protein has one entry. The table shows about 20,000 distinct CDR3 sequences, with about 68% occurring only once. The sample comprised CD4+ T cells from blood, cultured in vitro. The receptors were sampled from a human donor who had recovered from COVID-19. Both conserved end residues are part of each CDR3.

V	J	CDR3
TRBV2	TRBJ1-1	CASSAGQGMGSTEAFF
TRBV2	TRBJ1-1	CASRGPQNTEAFF
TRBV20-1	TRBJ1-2	CSANQGLSYGYTF
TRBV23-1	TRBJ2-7	CASSRPYVSYEQYF
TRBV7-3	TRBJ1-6	CASSLTRSSPLHF
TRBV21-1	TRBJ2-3	CARGAGTQYF
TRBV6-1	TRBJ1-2	CASSLRGWGYTF
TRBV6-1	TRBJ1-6	CASWTPGTGLNSPLHF
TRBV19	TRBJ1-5	CASSPRRVESNQPQHF
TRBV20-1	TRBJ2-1	CSAETASSYNEQFF
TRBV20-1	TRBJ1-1	CSAQPQLYTEAFF
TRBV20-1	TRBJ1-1	CSASPGNVGNTEAFF
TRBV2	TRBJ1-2	CASSPRDSNYGYTF
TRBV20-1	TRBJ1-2	CSALATGNGYGYTF
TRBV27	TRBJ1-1	CATKGRGGLTDTEAFF
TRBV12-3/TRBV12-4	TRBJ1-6	CASSWTGDNSPLHF
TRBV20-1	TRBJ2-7	CSAAGLGYEQYF
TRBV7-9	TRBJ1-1	CASSSVPGQGDHTEAFF
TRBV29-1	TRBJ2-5	CSSGSGKGGAQETQYF
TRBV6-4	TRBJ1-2	CASSPRQGQDYGYTF
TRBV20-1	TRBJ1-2	CSASSAAVQGYGYTF
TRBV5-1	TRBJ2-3	CASSPGTGLSDTQYF
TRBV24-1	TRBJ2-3	CATSDPGRTDTQYF
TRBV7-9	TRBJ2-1	CASSPPPSGTSGGAGYNEQFF
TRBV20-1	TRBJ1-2	CSASLRLMDPYGYTF
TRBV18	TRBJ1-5	CASSPGLDQPQHF
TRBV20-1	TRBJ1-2	CSASLVGAHHTF
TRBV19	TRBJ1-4	CATGGRGANEKLFF
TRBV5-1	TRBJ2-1	CASSSGQITYNEQFF
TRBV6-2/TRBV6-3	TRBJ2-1	CASSYSPTSGIYNEQFF
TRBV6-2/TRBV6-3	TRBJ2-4	CASRWTSGAKNIQYF
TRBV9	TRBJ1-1	CASSALGGNTEAFF
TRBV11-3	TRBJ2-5	CASSPGTQETQYF
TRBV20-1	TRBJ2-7	CSASSSYEQYF
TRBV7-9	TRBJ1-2	CASSPPANYGYTF
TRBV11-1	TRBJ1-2	CASSLEGTHGYTF
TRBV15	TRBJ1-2	CATSRDPLESYGYTF
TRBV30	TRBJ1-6	CAWSVRGTDSPLHF
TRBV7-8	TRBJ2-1	CASSLYSGAHNEQFF
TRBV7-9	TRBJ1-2	CASSLVAAMRGYTF
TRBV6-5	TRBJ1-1	CASSSYREGTEAFF
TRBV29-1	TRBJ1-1	CSVHTLGTAEAFF
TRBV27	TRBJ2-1	CASRRTSWSSYNEQFF
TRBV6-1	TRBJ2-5	CASSNSDQETQYF
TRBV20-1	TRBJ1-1	CSARITGKNTEAFF
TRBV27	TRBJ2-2	CASSLGAGAGELFF
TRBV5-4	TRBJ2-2	CASSWTGATGELFF
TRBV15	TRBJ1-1	CATTRQEHTEAFF
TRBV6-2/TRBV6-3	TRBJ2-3	CASSSSGLVRDTQYF
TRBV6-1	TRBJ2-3	CASRPRDPTQGSTDTQYF
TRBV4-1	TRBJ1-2	CASSQDTAARQLNNYGYTF
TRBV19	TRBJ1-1	CASRLTGTGLSATEAFF